This T cell receptor beta chain was sequenced in a study of cytomegalovirus exposure and HLA in healthy donors. Study results and caveats: Rare TCR sequences dominated, though some public TCRs recurred in many donors.

The PCR employed 60 Vbeta primers together with 13 Jbeta primers. Repertoires were generated with immunoSEQ multiplex PCR, while TCRdb's copy carries only in-frame clones and drops some. The sample consists of more than 150,000 clones, just over 75% of them appearing once. CDR3 length: 19 residues. Germline loops: CDR1 SNHLY, CDR2 FYNNEI. Trimming removed 0 bases at V and 0 bases at J, with 18 bases between. As concerns this clone: Its antigen is not known.

The clonotype was recovered from a man aged 18 to 30 in good health and CMV-seronegative. The chain links TRBV2 to TRBJ2-4; D is unresolved. Material for sequencing was PBMCs. The CDR3 DNA is TGTGCCAGCAGTGAAGCAAAGTTCGGTAAAACCCGAGCCAAAAACATTCAGTACTTC. Protein product: CASSEAKFGKTRAKNIQYF.